This TCR beta chain was sequenced in a study of cytomegalovirus exposure and HLA in healthy donors. Study background: Clustering assigned approximately 79% of the roughly 400 genotyped donors to the Caucasian-associated ancestry cluster. Study findings and constraints: Among TCR beta chains of equal frequency, HLA-associated ones were more clonally expanded in a later analysis. Investigators reported 150 to 200 TCR beta chains as tied to cytomegalovirus.

There are 16 residues in the CDR3. From germline, CDR1 is GTSNPN and CDR2 SVGIG (reference sequence). The V gene lost 2 bases and the J gene lost 1 base, with 17 bases spanning the gap. The PCR contained 60 Vbeta and 13 Jbeta primers. The method was immunoSEQ multiplex PCR; TCRdb's version includes in-frame clones alone and lacks a portion of them. The table includes under 130,000 clones, roughly 78% detected once. This clone was seen only once. Its antigen is not known. The specimen was PBMCs. The chain recombines TRBV30 with TRBJ1-1, with D hard to call. The clonotype originates from a woman in her thirties or forties in good health and CMV-seronegative. The CDR3 DNA reads TGTGCCTGGAGTCCAAGAGCCGGGAGGAGGAACACTGAAGCTTTCTTT. Its translation: CAWSPRAGRRNTEAFF.